The source of this T cell receptor beta chain is a study of vaccination and CD4 T cells after COVID-19. Study overall: Sampling post-COVID took place a median around 99 days after diagnosis (range 35 to 161). Post-vaccine specimens were obtained a median approximately 70 days after dose two (range 14 to 241).

Concerning this clonotype itself: The antigen is unknown.

Germline CDR1 reads MNHEY; CDR2 reads SMNVEV (reference sequence). The CDR3 totals 20 residues. V shed 4 bases and J shed 4 bases, with 31 bases lying between them. Treatment here: roughly ten-day PBMC culture with coronavirus spike peptide pools or control peptides (ViraFEST assay). The unexposed donor provided CD4+ T cells, which were taken before the COVID-19 pandemic (2011-2018). Wells contained 2 million or so PBMCs each, and these were cultured with roughly 9.9 IU/ml IL-2 and roughly 10 ug/ml peptide pools. The Oncomine TCR Beta short-read assay sequenced DNA from cultured CD4+ T cells. Cultured CD4+ T cells yielded the extracted genomic DNA. TCRdb called the PCR reads again in MiXCR, with one record for every CDR3 protein. Of about 6,100 distinct CDR3 sequences in the sample, about 50% were seen once.

This TCR was recovered from a human donor in good health. The source material was CD4+ T cells from blood, cultured in vitro. V usage is TRBV27 and J usage is TRBJ2-5; TRBD2 is a possible D gene (6 bases). CDR3 protein: CASSSTPLASLEGPRETQYF. The CDR3, as DNA: TGTGCCAGCAGTTCCACGCCTCTAGCGTCCTTAGAAGGCCCGCGAGAGACCCAGTACTTC.